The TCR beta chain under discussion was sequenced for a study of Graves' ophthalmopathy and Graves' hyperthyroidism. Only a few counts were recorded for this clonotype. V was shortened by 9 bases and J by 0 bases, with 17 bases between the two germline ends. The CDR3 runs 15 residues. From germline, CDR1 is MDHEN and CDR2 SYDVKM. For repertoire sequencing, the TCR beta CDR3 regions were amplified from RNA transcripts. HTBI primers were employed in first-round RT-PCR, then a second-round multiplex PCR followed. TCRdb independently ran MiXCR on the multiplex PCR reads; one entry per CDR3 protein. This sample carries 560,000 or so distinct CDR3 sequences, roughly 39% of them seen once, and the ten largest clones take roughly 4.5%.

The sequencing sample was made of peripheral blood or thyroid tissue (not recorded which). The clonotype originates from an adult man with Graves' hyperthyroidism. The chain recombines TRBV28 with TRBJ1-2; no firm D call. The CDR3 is CASTVLGQANYGYTF. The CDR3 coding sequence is TGTGCCAGTACCGTGTTGGGTCAGGCTAACTATGGCTACACCTTC.